These 20 T cell receptor beta chains originate from one sample sequenced in a study of blood T cell repertoires in COVID-19. Clones were read by immunoSEQ multiplex PCR, and TCRdb kept only the in-frame ones, dropping some. Seen here are over 200,000 clones, 70% to 90% observed once, and the top ten hold around 15%. Sequenced: PBMCs or T cells enriched from blood (not recorded which). The receptors originated from a young man who had recovered from COVID-19.

This chain links TRBV5-1 with TRBJ1-2; D is perhaps TRBD1 (6 bases). The length of the CDR3 is 13 residues. Trimming pared 5 bases from V and 2 bases from J, leaving 10 bases between. Germline CDR1 and CDR2: SGHRS and YFSETQ. In DNA, the CDR3 is TGCGCCAGCAGGCGACAGGAAAACTATGGCTACACCTTC. It encodes CASRRQENYGYTF.

The chain couples TRBV6-5 to TRBJ1-1; D is unclear. With 5 bases removed from V and 2 bases from J, the gap between germline ends came to 15 bases. From germline, CDR1 is MNHEY and CDR2 SVGAGI. There are 15 residues in the CDR3. CDR3 amino acids: CASSPDIVPNTEAFF. In nucleotides, the CDR3 is TGTGCCAGCAGTCCTGACATCGTGCCCAACACTGAAGCTTTCTTT.

The chain is built from TRBV24-1 and TRBJ1-5; a possible D gene is TRBD1 (5 bases). This CDR3 contains 15 residues. V was shortened by 7 bases and J by 7 bases, with 19 bases between the two germline ends. The germline V gene has CDR1 KGHDR and CDR2 SFDVKD. CDR3 sequence: CATSPRTGVPQPQHF. In nucleotides, the CDR3 is TGTGCCACCAGCCCTCGGACGGGGGTCCCCCAGCCCCAGCATTTT.

CDR3 sequence reads: CASSLGVPAIEQFF. CDR3 bases: TGTGCCAGCAGCTTAGGAGTGCCAGCGATTGAGCAGTTCTTC. The rearrangement links TRBV7-9 to TRBJ2-1, with D unclear. V dropped 1 base and J dropped 9 bases, with 13 bases sitting between them. The germline CDR1 and CDR2 sequences are SEHNR and FQNEAQ (reference sequence). This CDR3 comprises 14 residues.

The chain couples TRBV4-1 to TRBJ1-4; D gene unclear. Germline V gene sequence: CDR1 MGHRA, CDR2 YSYEKL. The V and J ends lost 2 bases and 0 bases respectively, with 4 bases between them. This CDR3 has 14 residues. The CDR3 nucleotides read TGCGCCAGCAGCCAAACTTCAACTAATGAAAAACTGTTTTTT. Protein product: CASSQTSTNEKLFF.

The J gene is TRBJ1-1, the V gene TRBV2, with 7 positions matching TRBD1. The V segment lost 7 bases and the J segment 10 bases; nucleotides outside the gene matches: 15. Germline CDR1 SNHLY, CDR2 FYNNEI. This CDR3 is 14 amino acids long. The CDR3 spells CASNPLTGVMRAFF. DNA for the CDR3: TGTGCCAGCAACCCCCTCACAGGGGTGATGCGAGCTTTCTTT. The full variable domain, completed using reference TRBV2 and TRBJ1-1, is EPEVTQTPSHQVTQMGQEVILRCVPISNHLYFYWYRQILGQKVEFLVSFYNNEISEKSEIFDDQFSVERPDGSNFTLKIRSTKLEDSAMYFCASNPLTGVMRAFFGQGTRLTVV.

This chain joins TRBV7-8 and TRBJ2-1, with 8 nucleotides matching TRBD2. The CDR3 runs 15 residues. V shed 5 bases and J 1 base; nucleotides not matched to a gene: 4. Germline CDR1 SGHVS, CDR2 FQNEAQ. The CDR3 reads CASSTAGVSYNEQFF. CDR3 DNA: TGTGCCAGCAGCACAGCGGGAGTATCCTACAATGAGCAGTTCTTC.

V and J are TRBV5-8 and TRBJ2-5, with TRBD2 matching 13 bases. Germline CDR1 and CDR2: SGHTS and YDEGEE. V trimming: 4 bases; J trimming: 7 bases; junction bases outside the gene matches: 7. CDR3 size: 15 residues. CDR3 sequence: CASSVGTSGVTTQYF. CDR3 nucleotides: TGTGCCAGCAGCGTAGGGACTAGCGGGGTCACGACCCAGTACTTC. Together with reference TRBV5-8 and TRBJ2-5, the CDR3 gives the full variable domain: EAGVTQSPTHLIKTRGQQATLRCSPISGHTSVYWYQQALGLGLQFLLWYDEGEERNRGNFPPRFSGRQFPNYSSELNVNALELEDSALYLCASSVGTSGVTTQYFGPGTRLLVL.

This sequence joins TRBV19 and TRBJ2-7, with 11 bases identical to TRBD2. This CDR3 spans 15 amino acids. V was clipped by 5 bases and J by 5 bases; unmatched bases: 8. Germline assignment: CDR1 LNHDA and CDR2 SQIVND (reference sequence). Here the CDR3 reads CASSLTSGTFDEQYF. In DNA form, the CDR3 reads TGTGCCAGTAGTTTGACTAGCGGGACATTCGACGAGCAGTACTTC.

The chain uses TRBV28 and TRBJ1-5; D not certain. The V end lost 3 bases, the J end lost 6 bases, and 12 bases lay between the germline ends. CDR1 MDHEN and CDR2 SYDVKM come from the germline V gene. The CDR3 loop spans 14 amino acids. The DNA for the CDR3 is TGTGCCAGCAGTTTCCCGGGATTGGCTCAGCCCCAGCATTTT. Protein sequence: CASSFPGLAQPQHF.

The chain couples TRBV6-5 to TRBJ2-5, with 10 bases that match TRBD1. The CDR3 runs to 14 residues. Germline CDR1 is MNHEY and CDR2 is SVGAGI. Trimming at V came to 6 bases and at J to 2 bases, leaving 3 bases not matched to a gene. The chain's CDR3 is CASSRDRGQETQYF. Written as DNA, the CDR3 is TGTGCCAGCAGCCGGGACAGGGGACAAGAGACCCAGTACTTC.

Regarding this clone: Other DNA sequences in the same sample also yield this CDR3. The J gene is TRBJ2-5, the V gene TRBV27; 7 bases align to TRBD2. The germline CDR1 and CDR2 sequences are MNHEY and SMNVEV (reference sequence). V trimming: 8 bases; J trimming: 5 bases; junction bases outside the gene matches: 11. The CDR3 covers 14 residues. CDR3 sequence reads: CASSSLAGDETQYF. The CDR3 coding sequence is TGTGCCAGCTCCAGCTTGGCGGGGGACGAGACCCAGTACTTC.

This chain links TRBV5-1 with TRBJ2-5; 9 bases map to TRBD1. The CDR3 spans 16 residues. CDR1 is SGHRS, CDR2 YFSETQ, per germline. The junction had 10 bases not matched to a gene; V was cut back by 3 bases and J by 4 bases. This CDR3 reads CASSSGGQGVRETQYF. The CDR3 region has the DNA TGCGCCAGCAGCTCGGGGGGACAGGGTGTAAGAGAGACCCAGTACTTC.

The genes are TRBV19 and TRBJ1-5; 9 bases match TRBD1. The CDR3 runs to 18 residues. With V trimmed by 6 bases and J by 0 bases, 12 bases remained unmatched. Germline assignment: CDR1 LNHDA and CDR2 SQIVND (reference sequence). CDR3 protein: CASRFTGQGPYSNQPQHF. The CDR3 nucleotides read TGTGCCAGTAGATTCACGGGACAGGGACCTTATAGCAATCAGCCCCAGCATTTT. Full variable domain (missing parts from reference TRBV19 and TRBJ1-5): DGGITQSPKYLFRKEGQNVTLSCEQNLNHDAMYWYRQDPGQGLRLIYYSQIVNDFQKGDIAEGYSVSREKKESFPLTVTSAQKNPTAFYLCASRFTGQGPYSNQPQHFGDGTRLSIL.

The chain employs TRBV7-8 and TRBJ2-1; D possibly corresponds to TRBD2 (6 bases). The V gene lost 2 bases and the J gene lost 6 bases, with 23 bases spanning the gap. This CDR3 is built from 18 residues. Germline loops: CDR1 SGHVS, CDR2 FQNEAQ. In nucleotides, the CDR3 is TGTGCCAGCAGCTTAAAGGCTAGCAGAAAGGAGGGAATCAATGAGCAGTTCTTC. Its translation: CASSLKASRKEGINEQFF.

This chain joins TRBV19 and TRBJ2-7; 14 nucleotides match TRBD2. This CDR3 has 15 residues. The V segment lost 4 bases and the J segment 7 bases; nucleotides outside the gene matches: 6. Germline values: CDR1 LNHDA, CDR2 SQIVND (reference sequence). CDR3 sequence (DNA): TGTGCCAGTAGTAAGGGACTAGCGGGAGCGGAGGAGCAGTACTTC. Amino acid sequence: CASSKGLAGAEEQYF.

This chain uses TRBV6-5 with TRBJ1-4, with TRBD1 identical over 7 bases. CDR3 length: 15 amino acids. Trimming took 6 bases from V and 7 from J; bases not matched to a gene: 11. The germline gives CDR1 MNHEY, CDR2 SVGAGI. CDR3 residues: CASSPWDSGFEKLFF. The CDR3, as DNA: TGTGCCAGCAGCCCATGGGACAGTGGCTTTGAAAAACTGTTTTTT.

The CDR3 DNA reads as TGTGCCAGCAGTTTCCAGGGCACCTACAATGAGCAGTTCTTC. It encodes CASSFQGTYNEQFF. The chain has TRBV27 and TRBJ2-1, with a possible D match to TRBD1 (5 bases). Between the trimmed V and J ends, which lost 3 bases and 2 bases, there was a span of 8 bases. The germline gives CDR1 MNHEY, CDR2 SMNVEV (reference sequence). The CDR3 is made up of 14 amino acids.

The chain recombines TRBV28 with TRBJ1-1; 8 bases match TRBD1. Germline lookup yields CDR1 MDHEN and CDR2 SYDVKM. The CDR3 sequence is 14 residues long. The trim removed 7 bases at V and 7 bases at J, leaving 11 bases unmatched. CDR3 bases: TGTGCCAGCATCAGCCAGGGGGCGTGGGGTGAAGCTTTCTTT. Its translation: CASISQGAWGEAFF. Supplemented by reference TRBV28 and TRBJ1-1, the full variable domain reads DVKVTQSSRYLVKRTGEKVFLECVQDMDHENMFWYRQDPGLGLRLIYFSYDVKMKEKGDIPEGYSVSREKKERFSLILESASTNQTSMYLCASISQGAWGEAFFGQGTRLTVV.

The chain joins TRBV19 to TRBJ1-1, with TRBD1 matching 8 bases. V shed 3 bases, J shed 6 bases, and the junction held 6 bases outside the gene matches. Germline CDR1 is LNHDA and CDR2 is SQIVND (reference sequence). The CDR3 totals 14 residues. CDR3 sequence: CASSIGQGLPEAFF. In nucleotides, the CDR3 is TGTGCCAGTAGTATCGGACAGGGACTACCTGAAGCTTTCTTT. Complete variable domain (other parts from reference TRBV19 and TRBJ1-1): DGGITQSPKYLFRKEGQNVTLSCEQNLNHDAMYWYRQDPGQGLRLIYYSQIVNDFQKGDIAEGYSVSREKKESFPLTVTSAQKNPTAFYLCASSIGQGLPEAFFGQGTRLTVV.